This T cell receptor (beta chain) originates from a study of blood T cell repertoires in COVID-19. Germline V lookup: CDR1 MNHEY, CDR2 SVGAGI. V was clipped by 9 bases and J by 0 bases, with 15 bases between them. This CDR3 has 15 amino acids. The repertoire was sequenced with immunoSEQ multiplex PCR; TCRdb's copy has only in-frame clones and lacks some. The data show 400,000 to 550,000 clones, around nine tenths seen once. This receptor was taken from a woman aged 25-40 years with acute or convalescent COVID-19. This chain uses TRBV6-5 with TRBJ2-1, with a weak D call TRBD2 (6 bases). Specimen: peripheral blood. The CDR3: CARDKWRGSYNEQFF. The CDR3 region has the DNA TGTGCCAGGGATAAGTGGCGGGGCTCCTACAATGAGCAGTTCTTC.